This TCR beta chain was sequenced during a study of cytomegalovirus exposure and HLA in healthy donors. The length of the CDR3 is 14 residues. J gave up 6 bases and V 5 bases, and 9 bases lay outside the gene matches. Germline V gives CDR1 LNHDA, CDR2 SQIVND (reference sequence). The donors were members of the validation cohort comprising over a hundred subjects, separate from the roughly 730-subject first cohort. Method: immunoSEQ multiplex PCR; TCRdb's copy keeps in-frame clones and lacks some. The sample carries tens of thousands of clones, approximately 95% recorded once. What was sequenced was PBMCs. The gene calls are TRBV19 and TRBJ2-7, with 8 bases aligning to TRBD1. This TCR was sampled from a man younger than 35 in good health and CMV-seronegative. Written as DNA, the CDR3 is TGTGCCAGTAGTTCCTGGACAGGGTCCGGCGAGCAGTACTTC. It yields the protein CASSSWTGSGEQYF. Complete variable domain (other parts from reference TRBV19 and TRBJ2-7): DGGITQSPKYLFRKEGQNVTLSCEQNLNHDAMYWYRQDPGQGLRLIYYSQIVNDFQKGDIAEGYSVSREKKESFPLTVTSAQKNPTAFYLCASSSWTGSGEQYFGPGTRLTVT.